The following is a TCR beta chain sequence with its context. PCR employed 60 Vbeta and 13 Jbeta primers. Sequenced by immunoSEQ multiplex PCR; TCRdb stores in-frame clones only, minus some. Its table lists 150,000 to 200,000 clones. This entry is derived from a study of cytomegalovirus exposure and HLA in healthy donors. The CDR3 extends over 11 amino acids. Germline trimming cut 1 base from V and 13 bases from J; bases unmatched to any gene: 4. CDR1 is GTSNPN and CDR2 is SVGIG in the germline V gene (reference sequence). This sequence was found in a man aged 25-45 years in good health and CMV-seronegative. The chain has TRBV30 and TRBJ2-4; 7 bases match TRBD2. The sample was PBMCs. The CDR3 nucleotides are TGTGCCTGGAGTGAGTGGGACTACCAGTACTTC. It codes for CAWSEWDYQYF.